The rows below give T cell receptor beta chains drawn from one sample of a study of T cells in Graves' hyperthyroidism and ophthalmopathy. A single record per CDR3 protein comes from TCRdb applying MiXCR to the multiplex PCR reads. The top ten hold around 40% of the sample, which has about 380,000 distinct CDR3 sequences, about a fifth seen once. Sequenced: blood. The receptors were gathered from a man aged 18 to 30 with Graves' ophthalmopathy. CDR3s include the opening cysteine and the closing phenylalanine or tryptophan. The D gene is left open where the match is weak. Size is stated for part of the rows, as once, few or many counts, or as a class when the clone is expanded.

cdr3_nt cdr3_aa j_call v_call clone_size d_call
TGTGCCAGCGCCCGGGAGGGACAGGGCCTTCAGCCCCAGCATTTT CASAREGQGLQPQHF TRBJ1-5 TRBV2 many TRBD1
TGTGCCATCAGTGAGTCACAGGGGTGGACTGAAGCTTTCTTT CAISESQGWTEAFF TRBJ1-1 TRBV10-3 once TRBD1
TGTGCCAGTTACCAGGGGGCCTATGGCTACACCTTC CASYQGAYGYTF TRBJ1-2 TRBV19 - TRBD1
TGTGCCAGCATATTTGGGACAACACAGTACTTC CASIFGTTQYF TRBJ2-7 TRBV28 - -
TGTGCCAGCTCACCACCAGCCCTCTATGGCTACAATGAGCAGTTCTTC CASSPPALYGYNEQFF TRBJ2-1 TRBV18 many -
TGTGCCAGCAGTTTATCTGGGTCCCCCACTGAAGCTTTCTTT CASSLSGSPTEAFF TRBJ1-1 TRBV27 few -
TGTGCCAGCAGTTTAAGCGGGGGCGCGGGGAACACTGAAGCTTTCTTT CASSLSGGAGNTEAFF TRBJ1-1 TRBV12-3/TRBV12-4 many -
TGTGCCATCAGTGCGCGCCAGGGGGTGGACACCGGGGAGCTGTTTTTT CAISARQGVDTGELFF TRBJ2-2 TRBV10-3 few TRBD1
TGTGCCAGCTCACTAGGACGCCTCCGGGACACCTATGGCTACACCTTC CASSLGRLRDTYGYTF TRBJ1-2 TRBV18 - -
TGTGCCAGCAGCGAGATGGGGTTGGAAGGCTATGGCTACACCTTC CASSEMGLEGYGYTF TRBJ1-2 TRBV12-3/TRBV12-4 many -
TGTGCCAGCAGTACCCCCTCGGGGGCCTCCTACGAGCAGTACTTC CASSTPSGASYEQYF TRBJ2-7 TRBV28 few -
TGTGCCAGCAGACAGGAAGGAGCTTCTGGGAATGAGCAGTTCTTC CASRQEGASGNEQFF TRBJ2-1 TRBV12-3/TRBV12-4 many -
TGTGCCACCAGCAGAGTTCTCGGCATCTTCGCGCAGTACTTC CATSRVLGIFAQYF TRBJ2-7 TRBV15 few -
TGTGCCAGCTCACCACCTACAGGGTTGAACACCGGGGAGCTGTTTTTT CASSPPTGLNTGELFF TRBJ2-2 TRBV18 few -
TGTGCCAGCAGCTTTTCCGGGACTAGCCTCACAGATACGCAGTATTTT CASSFSGTSLTDTQYF TRBJ2-3 TRBV5-6 - TRBD2
TGCAGTGCTAGAGGAGGGAATAATTCACCCCTCCACTTT CSARGGNNSPLHF TRBJ1-6 TRBV20-1 many -
TGTGCCAGCAGACCGGGACAGGGAGGAACTGAAGCTTTCTTT CASRPGQGGTEAFF TRBJ1-1 TRBV27 - TRBD1
TGTGCCAGCAGCTTAATGGGGGCGAGTGCCACAGATACGCAGTATTTT CASSLMGASATDTQYF TRBJ2-3 TRBV7-2 - -
TGTGCCAGCAGCATTGAGAGGGTGGGCAGCTATGGCTACACCTTC CASSIERVGSYGYTF TRBJ1-2 TRBV6-1 many -
TGCAGCGTTGAGGCAGGGAACACTGAAGCTTTCTTT CSVEAGNTEAFF TRBJ1-1 TRBV29-1 - -
TGTGCCAGTAGTCAAGGGACTGACGACAATGAGCAGTTCTTC CASSQGTDDNEQFF TRBJ2-1 TRBV19 few -
TGCGCCAGCAGCCAAGAGAATGTGGCCGGGGATGGCTACACCTTC CASSQENVAGDGYTF TRBJ1-2 TRBV4-1 - -
TGCAGTGCTGGACACAGGAATGCGAATTCACCCCTCCACTTT CSAGHRNANSPLHF TRBJ1-6 TRBV20-1 many -
TGTGCCAGCAGTGCGGACAGGGCATATAGCAATCAGCCCCAGCATTTT CASSADRAYSNQPQHF TRBJ1-5 TRBV6-1 - TRBD1
TGTGCCAGCAGCTTCAGGGGAAGGGATAATTCACCCCTCCACTTT CASSFRGRDNSPLHF TRBJ1-6 TRBV7-2 - -